The 27 T cell receptor beta chains listed next were all sequenced from one sample in a study of T cell clones after liver transplantation. Clones were sequenced by immunoSEQ multiplex PCR, and TCRdb holds only the in-frame ones, with some missing. Of about 80,000 clones listed, about 82% are singletons. The sequencing here drew on CD4+ T cells from blood, taken 45 to 46 months after liver transplant. These receptor sequences come from a human patient who received a liver transplant. Some T cells may originate from the graft donor.

The chain joins TRBV5-1 to TRBJ2-5; 9 nucleotides line up with TRBD2. Germline V gene lookup returns CDR1 SGHRS and CDR2 YFSETQ. The trim removed 4 bases at V and 5 bases at J, leaving 12 bases unmatched. This CDR3 is built from 16 residues. Written as DNA, the CDR3 is TGCGCCAGCAGCCCCCTATCGACTAGCGGTAGGGAGACCCAGTACTTC. This encodes CASSPLSTSGRETQYF.

This clone was recorded only once. The rearrangement joins TRBV5-1 to TRBJ1-1, with D possibly TRBD1 on 5 matching bases. Germline V CDR1 and CDR2: SGHRS, YFSETQ. V was cut by 2 bases and J by 3 bases, with 8 bases left in between. The CDR3 contains 13 residues. The CDR3 here is CASSFEQDTEAFF. The CDR3 DNA follows: TGCGCCAGCAGCTTCGAACAGGACACTGAAGCTTTCTTT.

This rearrangement joins TRBV7-2 to TRBJ2-6; the match to TRBD1 covers 10 bases. J was trimmed by 0 bases and V by 5 bases; bases with no gene match: 4. Germline CDR1 and CDR2: SGHTA and FQGNSA. CDR3 length equals 17 residues. The CDR3 sequence: CASSAGQGGSGANVLTF. CDR3 DNA: TGTGCCAGCAGCGCAGGACAGGGGGGCTCTGGGGCCAACGTCCTGACTTTC. Together with reference TRBV7-2 and TRBJ2-6, the CDR3 gives the full variable domain: GAGVSQSPSNKVTEKGKDVELRCDPISGHTALYWYRQSLGQGLEFLIYFQGNSAPDKSGLPSDRFSAERTGGSVSTLTIQRTQQEDSAVYLCASSAGQGGSGANVLTFGAGSRLTVL.

This clone was recorded only once. V usage is TRBV29-1 and J usage is TRBJ2-5; D uncertain. The CDR3 extends over 15 amino acids. CDR1 SQVTM and CDR2 ANQGSEA come from the germline V gene. Trimming shortened V by 4 bases and J by 2 bases, and 17 bases separated the two germline ends. DNA for the CDR3: TGCAGCGTTGTTACCTTCTACATCAATCAAGAGACCCAGTACTTC. Its translation is CSVVTFYINQETQYF.

This clone was detected once. The V gene is TRBV6-6, the J gene TRBJ2-7; the match to TRBD1 covers 7 bases. This CDR3 spans 14 amino acids. Trimming at V came to 0 bases and at J to 2 bases, leaving 1 base not matched to a gene. CDR1 is MNHNY, CDR2 SVGAGI, per germline (reference sequence). DNA of the CDR3: TGTGCCAGCAGTTACTCTCAGGGGGCCTACGAGCAGTACTTC. The encoded protein is CASSYSQGAYEQYF.

This clone turned up a few times. This rearrangement joins TRBV7-2 to TRBJ2-7, with 12 positions matching TRBD2. Germline CDR1 SGHTA, CDR2 FQGNSA. CDR3 size: 14 residues. V trimming: 4 bases; J trimming: 6 bases; junction bases outside the gene matches: 4. CDR3 region: CASSYLLAGGEQYF. The CDR3 DNA sequence: TGTGCCAGCAGCTACCTACTAGCGGGGGGCGAGCAGTACTTC.

The chain is built from TRBV5-6 and TRBJ2-5; D is perhaps TRBD1 or TRBD2 (5 bases each). Germline lookup yields CDR1 SGHDT and CDR2 YYEEEE. The CDR3 runs to 14 residues. V gave up 5 bases and J gave up 5 bases, with 16 bases separating them. The DNA for the CDR3 is TGTGCCAGCAGTGAGGACTCAGCAGGGGAGACCCAGTACTTC. This codes for CASSEDSAGETQYF.

The chain is built from TRBV10-1 and TRBJ2-1; 10 nucleotides align to TRBD2. CDR3 length: 14 residues. V lost 8 bases to trimming and J lost 4 bases; unmatched junction nucleotides: 5. Germline CDR1 reads WNHNN; CDR2 reads SYGVQD (reference sequence). DNA for the CDR3: TGCGCCAGCCTCGGGACTAGCGAATACAATGAGCAGTTCTTC. This gives the protein CASLGTSEYNEQFF.

This clone was counted only a few times. V is TRBV29-1 and J is TRBJ1-1; D ambiguous. The CDR3 spans 13 residues. Germline V gives CDR1 SQVTM, CDR2 ANQGSEA. The V end lost 1 base, the J end lost 7 bases, and 13 bases lay between the germline ends. The CDR3 coding sequence is TGCAGCGTTGAAGGGGGTAGGGAGCTTGAAGCTTTCTTT. Its protein is CSVEGGRELEAFF.

This clone was observed a few times. J is TRBJ2-5 and V is TRBV5-1; perhaps TRBD2 as D (6 bases). The V gene's germline CDR1 is SGHRS and CDR2 YFSETQ. The length of the CDR3 is 16 residues. The V gene lost 6 bases and the J gene lost 5 bases, with 23 bases spanning the gap. The CDR3 DNA reads as TGCGCCAGCACACCGGGGGTGGTCCGGGGATGGGAGACCCAGTACTTC. This encodes CASTPGVVRGWETQYF.

The rearrangement joins TRBV19 to TRBJ2-2; D call uncertain. CDR1 is LNHDA, CDR2 SQIVND, per germline (reference sequence). This CDR3 region has 16 residues. Trimming shortened V by 2 bases and J by 5 bases, and 15 bases separated the two germline ends. Here the CDR3 DNA reads TGTGCCAGTAGTATAAGCCCCGGGCTCCGGACCGGGGAGCTGTTTTTT. This gives the protein CASSISPGLRTGELFF. Supplemented by reference TRBV19 and TRBJ2-2, the full variable domain reads DGGITQSPKYLFRKEGQNVTLSCEQNLNHDAMYWYRQDPGQGLRLIYYSQIVNDFQKGDIAEGYSVSREKKESFPLTVTSAQKNPTAFYLCASSISPGLRTGELFFGEGSRLTVL.

The gene calls are TRBV7-6 and TRBJ1-2, with 8 bases fitting TRBD1. J gave up 7 bases and V 4 bases, and 8 bases lay outside the gene matches. The CDR3 is 14 amino acids. CDR1 is SGHVS, CDR2 FNYEAQ, per germline. Here the CDR3 DNA reads TGTGCCAGCAGCTGGGACAGGAGAGGGAGTGGCTACACCTTC. Translated, it gives CASSWDRRGSGYTF. Using reference TRBV7-6 and TRBJ1-2 for the parts outside the CDR3, the full variable domain is GAGVSQSPRYKVTKRGQDVALRCDPISGHVSLYWYRQALGQGPEFLTYFNYEAQQDKSGLPNDRFSAERPEGSISTLTIQRTEQRDSAMYRCASSWDRRGSGYTFGSGTRLTVV.

The chain is built from TRBV6-1 and TRBJ2-7; D remains ambiguous. CDR3 size: 11 residues. CDR1 and CDR2 from the germline V gene are MNHNS and SASEGT. V was shortened by 5 bases and J by 11 bases, with 13 bases between the two germline ends. As DNA, the CDR3 is TGTGCCAGCAGTTCCGGCGTGGGTGAGTACTTC. Encoded protein: CASSSGVGEYF.

The rearrangement joins TRBV4-1 to TRBJ1-2, with 10 bases fitting TRBD1. CDR1 and CDR2 from the germline V gene are MGHRA and YSYEKL. Losses at the gene ends were 4 bases for V and 2 bases for J; bases not matched to a gene: 7. The CDR3 totals 16 residues. CDR3 bases: TGCGCCAGCAGCCCCTCCGGGGACAGGGGAAACTATGGCTACACCTTC. Protein: CASSPSGDRGNYGYTF.

J is TRBJ2-7 and V is TRBV7-2; TRBD2 matches 12 bases. J was trimmed by 1 base and V by 4 bases; bases with no gene match: 2. Germline CDR1 SGHTA, CDR2 FQGNSA. This CDR3 is built from 15 residues. CDR3 amino acids: CASSSTSGGSYEQYF. In DNA, the CDR3 is TGTGCCAGCAGCTCGACTAGCGGGGGATCCTACGAGCAGTACTTC.

V and J are TRBV6-1 and TRBJ2-3; D remains ambiguous. There are 14 residues in the CDR3. Germline V gene sequence: CDR1 MNHNS, CDR2 SASEGT. Trimming took 2 bases from V and 2 from J, leaving 8 bases between them. The CDR3 sequence is CASSEMAATDTQYF. The CDR3 region has the DNA TGTGCCAGCAGTGAAATGGCGGCCACAGATACGCAGTATTTT.

The rearrangement links TRBV15 to TRBJ2-1; 8 positions agree with TRBD2. Per germline, CDR1 LNHNV and CDR2 YYDKDF (reference sequence). There are 18 residues in the CDR3. V trimming: 5 bases; J trimming: 0 bases; junction bases outside the gene matches: 12. The CDR3 loop is CATSGSRWTSSSYNEQFF. CDR3 nucleotide sequence: TGTGCCACCAGCGGATCCCGTTGGACTAGCAGCTCCTACAATGAGCAGTTCTTC.

The gene calls are TRBV7-3 and TRBJ2-1, with a weak D call TRBD1 (5 bases). There are 16 residues in the CDR3. Germline CDR1 is SGHTA and CDR2 is FQGTGA. V was pared by 2 bases and J by 2 bases, with 13 bases between. CDR3 coding DNA: TGTGCCAGCAGCTTAGGGGCAGCCATACCCTACAATGAGCAGTTCTTC. Protein: CASSLGAAIPYNEQFF.

CDR3 residues: CASSLRERTGEGYTF. CDR3 sequence (DNA): TGTGCCAGCAGCTTAAGAGAAAGGACAGGGGAAGGCTACACCTTC. The V gene is TRBV7-9, the J gene TRBJ1-2, with 9 bases aligning to TRBD1. V lost 2 bases, J lost 8 bases, and 9 bases stayed unmatched. CDR1 is SEHNR, CDR2 FQNEAQ, per germline (reference sequence). The CDR3 contains 15 residues.

Of note for this clone: Its ends do not fully match the called genes, so a read error is possible. This chain uses TRBV7-7 with TRBJ2-5; possibly TRBD2 for D (6 bases). The CDR3 length is 16 residues. Germline CDR1 SSHAT, CDR2 FNYEAQ (reference sequence). CDR3 in amino acids: CASSLAGGSGSETQYF. As DNA, the CDR3 is TGTGCTAGCAGCTTAGCCGGGGGTTCAGGCTCGGAGACCCAGTACTTC.

The chain links TRBV19 to TRBJ2-1; 8 nucleotides line up with TRBD2. This CDR3 contains 15 residues. V lost 3 bases, J lost 1 base, and 2 bases stayed unmatched. Germline values: CDR1 LNHDA, CDR2 SQIVND (reference sequence). CDR3 coding DNA: TGTGCCAGTAGTATCCCTAGCGGGTCCTACAATGAGCAGTTCTTC. Its translation: CASSIPSGSYNEQFF.

V gene TRBV18 combines with J gene TRBJ1-5; D gene uncertain. CDR3 length: 14 residues. CDR1 and CDR2 from the germline V gene are KGHSH and LQKENI. The germline V and J ends were trimmed by 2 bases and 4 bases, with 9 bases remaining between them. This chain's CDR3 is CASSPGSLNQPQHF. The DNA for the CDR3 is TGTGCCAGCTCACCAGGGTCCTTGAATCAGCCCCAGCATTTT.

This chain connects TRBV2 to TRBJ1-2; D is unclear. The V end was cut by 6 bases, the J end by 0 bases, with 11 bases between. Germline-derived CDR1 and CDR2 are SNHLY and FYNNEI. The CDR3 loop spans 14 amino acids. CDR3 DNA sequence: TGTGCCAGCAGGCACACCGGACCTAACTATGGCTACACCTTC. Translating it yields CASRHTGPNYGYTF.

The gene calls are TRBV11-2 and TRBJ2-7; possible D gene TRBD1, 6 bases. Between the trimmed V and J ends, which lost 1 base and 3 bases, there was a span of 7 bases. The length of the CDR3 is 13 residues. Per the germline V gene, CDR1 is SGHAT and CDR2 is FQNNGV. CDR3 bases: TGTGCCAGCAGCTTAGTGGACAGCTACGAGCAGTACTTC. It specifies CASSLVDSYEQYF.

J is TRBJ2-1 and V is TRBV6-5; 12 bases agree with TRBD2. V lost 6 bases to trimming and J lost 16 bases; unmatched junction nucleotides: 13. The CDR3 is 14 residues long. Germline lookup yields CDR1 MNHEY and CDR2 SVGAGI. CDR3 region: CASRPVGLAGSLFF. The CDR3 region has the DNA TGTGCCAGCAGACCCGTCGGACTAGCGGGAAGTCTATTCTTC.

The chain uses TRBV5-4 and TRBJ2-4, with 9 bases that match TRBD1. V was pared by 3 bases and J by 6 bases, with 7 bases of the junction left unmatched. The CDR3 spans 15 residues. The V gene's germline CDR1 is SGHNT and CDR2 YYREEE (reference sequence). In nucleotides, the CDR3 is TGTGCCAGCAGCTCCGGGACAGGGTTTGCAAACATTCAGTACTTC. It encodes CASSSGTGFANIQYF.

This chain links TRBV6-1 with TRBJ2-4; a possible D gene is TRBD1 (6 bases). The V gene's germline CDR1 is MNHNS and CDR2 SASEGT. V lost 3 bases to trimming and J lost 2 bases, with 14 bases between them. The CDR3 extends over 16 amino acids. CDR3: CASSELTGSTKNIQYF. The CDR3, as DNA: TGTGCCAGCAGTGAGCTCACAGGGTCGACCAAAAACATTCAGTACTTC.